This TCR beta chain was recovered during a study of identical twins. Only healthy Caucasians were enrolled as donors. Addition of a universal primer site occurred through template switching, and cDNA carried unique molecular identifiers. A single record per CDR3 protein comes from TCRdb applying MiXCR to the 5' RACE reads. The sample lists 350,000 or so distinct CDR3 sequences, roughly 9% occurring once. Study results and caveats: Researchers reported excess low generation probability among twin-shared out-of-frame alpha sequences. Excess twin sharing in beta out-of-frame sequences was weaker.

The CDR3 is 14 residues long. J gave up 10 bases and V 2 bases, and 9 bases lay outside the gene matches. CDR1 and CDR2 (germline): DFQATT, SNEGSKA (reference sequence). This clonotype was counted many times. Its cognate antigen is unknown. The clonotype comes from a woman aged 45-65 years in good health. V usage is TRBV20-1 and J usage is TRBJ2-1, with TRBD1 identical over 9 bases. Specimen: naive T cells sorted from blood. The CDR3 bases are TGCAGTGCTAGACTTGCGGACAGGGGCAGGGAGCAGTTCTTC. Its translation: CSARLADRGREQFF.